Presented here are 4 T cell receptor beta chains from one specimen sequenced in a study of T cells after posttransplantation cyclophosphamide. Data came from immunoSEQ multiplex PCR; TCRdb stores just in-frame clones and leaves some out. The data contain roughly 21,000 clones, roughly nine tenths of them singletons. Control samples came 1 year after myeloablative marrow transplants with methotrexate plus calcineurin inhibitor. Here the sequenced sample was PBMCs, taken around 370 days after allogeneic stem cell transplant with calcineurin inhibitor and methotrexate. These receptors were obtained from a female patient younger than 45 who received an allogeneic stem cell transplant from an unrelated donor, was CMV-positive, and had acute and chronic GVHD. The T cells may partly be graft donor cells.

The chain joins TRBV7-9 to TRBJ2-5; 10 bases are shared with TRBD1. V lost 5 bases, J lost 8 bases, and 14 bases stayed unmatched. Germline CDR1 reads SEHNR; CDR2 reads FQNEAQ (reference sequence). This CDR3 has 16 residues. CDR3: CASSPKTGTGAYTQYF. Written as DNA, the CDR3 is TGTGCCAGCAGCCCAAAAACCGGGACAGGGGCGTACACCCAGTACTTC.

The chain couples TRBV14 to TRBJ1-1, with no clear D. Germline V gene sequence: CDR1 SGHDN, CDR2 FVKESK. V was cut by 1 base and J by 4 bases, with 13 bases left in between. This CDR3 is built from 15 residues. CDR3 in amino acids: CASSQVSSRFTEAFF. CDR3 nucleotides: TGTGCCAGCAGCCAAGTCTCAAGCAGGTTCACTGAAGCTTTCTTT.

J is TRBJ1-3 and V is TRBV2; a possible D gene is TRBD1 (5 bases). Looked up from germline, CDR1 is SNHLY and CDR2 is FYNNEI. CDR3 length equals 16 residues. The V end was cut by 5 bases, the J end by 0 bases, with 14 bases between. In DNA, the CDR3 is TGTGCCAGCAGTTATACCGGGGGAGGCTCTGGAAACACCATATATTTT. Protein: CASSYTGGGSGNTIYF.

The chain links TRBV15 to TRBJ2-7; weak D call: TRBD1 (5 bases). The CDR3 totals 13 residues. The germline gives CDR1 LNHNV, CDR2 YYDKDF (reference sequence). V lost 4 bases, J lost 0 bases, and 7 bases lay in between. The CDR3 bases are TGTGCCACCAGCAAGGACAACTCCTACGAGCAGTACGTC. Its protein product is CATSKDNSYEQYV.